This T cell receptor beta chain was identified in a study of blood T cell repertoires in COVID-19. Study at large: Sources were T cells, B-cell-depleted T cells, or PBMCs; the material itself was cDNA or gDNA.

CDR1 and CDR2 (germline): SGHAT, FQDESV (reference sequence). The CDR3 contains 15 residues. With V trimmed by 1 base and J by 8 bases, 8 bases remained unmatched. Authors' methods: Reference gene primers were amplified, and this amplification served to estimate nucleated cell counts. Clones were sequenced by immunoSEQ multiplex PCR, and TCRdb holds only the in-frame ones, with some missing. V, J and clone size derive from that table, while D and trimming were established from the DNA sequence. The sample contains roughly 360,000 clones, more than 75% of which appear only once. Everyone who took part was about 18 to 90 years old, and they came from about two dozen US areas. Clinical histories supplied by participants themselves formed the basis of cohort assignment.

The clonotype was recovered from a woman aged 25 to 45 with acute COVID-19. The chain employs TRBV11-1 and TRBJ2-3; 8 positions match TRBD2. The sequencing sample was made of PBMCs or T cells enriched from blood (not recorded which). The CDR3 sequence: CASSLVAGTAGTQYF. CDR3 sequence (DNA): TGTGCCAGCAGCTTAGTAGCGGGGACCGCCGGTACGCAGTATTTT.